This T cell receptor (beta chain) stems from a study of OX40 agonist ivuxolimab in advanced cancers. Whole-study context: Dose-escalation patients suffered from hepatocellular carcinoma, melanoma, renal cell or head and neck cancer.

Produced via immunoSEQ multiplex PCR; TCRdb's table is partial and in-frame only. The sample has around 94,000 clones; roughly 90% are singletons. About this clone: Antigen specificity is unknown.

Whole-study results and caveats: The mean number of expanded clones was higher in CD8+ T cells than in CD4+.

The germline gives CDR1 SQVTM, CDR2 ANQGSEA. This CDR3 comprises 12 residues. Between the trimmed V and J ends, which lost 5 bases and 1 base, there was a span of 8 bases. This clonotype originated in an adult with an advanced solid tumor such as melanoma, head and neck, liver or kidney cancer. V and J are TRBV29-1 and TRBJ1-2; D may be TRBD1 (6 bases). The sequencing here drew on CD4+ or CD8+ T cells sorted from blood, taken in a trial of the OX40 agonist ivuxolimab. The CDR3: CSVLDSNYGYTF. The CDR3, as DNA: TGCAGCGTTCTGGACAGTAACTATGGCTACACCTTC.